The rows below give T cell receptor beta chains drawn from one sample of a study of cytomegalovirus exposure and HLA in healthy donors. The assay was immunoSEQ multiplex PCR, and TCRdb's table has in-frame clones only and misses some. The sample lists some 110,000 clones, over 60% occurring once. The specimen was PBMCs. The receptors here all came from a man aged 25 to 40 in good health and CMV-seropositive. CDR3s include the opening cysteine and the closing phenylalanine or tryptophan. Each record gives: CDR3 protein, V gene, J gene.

cdr3_aa: CASRGGGTGSPLHF
v_call: TRBV6-5
j_call: TRBJ1-6

cdr3_aa: CASSPNYNEQYF
v_call: TRBV28
j_call: TRBJ2-7

cdr3_aa: CASSLSTRSTQYF
v_call: TRBV27
j_call: TRBJ2-3

cdr3_aa: CASRVRGYTDTQYF
v_call: TRBV6-5
j_call: TRBJ2-3

cdr3_aa: CASTIGYNSPLHF
v_call: TRBV28
j_call: TRBJ1-6

cdr3_aa: CASSLASSFTEAFF
v_call: TRBV11-2
j_call: TRBJ1-1

cdr3_aa: CSVEDPRSSYNEQFF
v_call: TRBV29-1
j_call: TRBJ2-1

cdr3_aa: CASSSGTEEKLFF
v_call: TRBV2
j_call: TRBJ1-4

cdr3_aa: CASSQGLASRPDTQYF
v_call: TRBV4-1
j_call: TRBJ2-3

cdr3_aa: CASSLDQGGQPQHF
v_call: TRBV11-2
j_call: TRBJ1-5

cdr3_aa: CASSPGTGETQYF
v_call: TRBV18
j_call: TRBJ2-5

cdr3_aa: CAISASGGNYGYTF
v_call: TRBV10-3
j_call: TRBJ1-2

cdr3_aa: CASSDQYNSPLHF
v_call: TRBV2
j_call: TRBJ1-6

cdr3_aa: CASSGQVANSPLHF
v_call: TRBV7-9
j_call: TRBJ1-6

cdr3_aa: CASSRGQSETQYF
v_call: TRBV7-9
j_call: TRBJ2-5

cdr3_aa: CSSSSSGQGYEKLFF
v_call: TRBV7-9
j_call: TRBJ1-4

cdr3_aa: CASSGGGAANYGYTF
v_call: TRBV9
j_call: TRBJ1-2

cdr3_aa: CAISAGPQGYGYTF
v_call: TRBV10-3
j_call: TRBJ1-2

cdr3_aa: CASSLIRDYYGYTF
v_call: TRBV28
j_call: TRBJ1-2

cdr3_aa: CASSTGGDHPKLFF
v_call: TRBV6-5
j_call: TRBJ1-4

cdr3_aa: CASSPGQGEKADEQYF
v_call: TRBV2
j_call: TRBJ2-7

cdr3_aa: CASSLGGAGSGETQYF
v_call: TRBV28
j_call: TRBJ2-5

cdr3_aa: CATSRGQGARYTGELFF
v_call: TRBV15
j_call: TRBJ2-2

cdr3_aa: CASSQGQADQPQHF
v_call: TRBV4-2
j_call: TRBJ1-5

cdr3_aa: CAWILNGGSYNSPLHF
v_call: TRBV30
j_call: TRBJ1-6

cdr3_aa: CASSLIRVGSYNSPLHF
v_call: TRBV28
j_call: TRBJ1-6

cdr3_aa: CASLSGGLGSNQPQHF
v_call: TRBV19
j_call: TRBJ1-5

cdr3_aa: CASSSPTGAVNTEAFF
v_call: TRBV28
j_call: TRBJ1-1

cdr3_aa: CASGSQTGPQETQYF
v_call: TRBV12-5
j_call: TRBJ2-5

cdr3_aa: CASSPRQDNSPLHF
v_call: TRBV28
j_call: TRBJ1-6

cdr3_aa: CASTSSGGLDNEKLFF
v_call: TRBV28
j_call: TRBJ1-4

cdr3_aa: CATSARGTGRYGYPF
v_call: TRBV27
j_call: TRBJ1-2

cdr3_aa: CASSEARPGGHIQYF
v_call: TRBV6-1
j_call: TRBJ2-4

cdr3_aa: CASSLGRGGDYEQFF
v_call: TRBV5-4
j_call: TRBJ2-1

cdr3_aa: CASTGSLAEEAFF
v_call: TRBV28
j_call: TRBJ1-1

cdr3_aa: CASSIEGNQPQHF
v_call: TRBV19
j_call: TRBJ1-5

cdr3_aa: CASSQDRGGRETQYF
v_call: TRBV4-3
j_call: TRBJ2-5

cdr3_aa: CASSTLGGTDTQYF
v_call: TRBV9
j_call: TRBJ2-3

cdr3_aa: CASSESNYRVGGYTF
v_call: TRBV10-2
j_call: TRBJ1-2

cdr3_aa: CASSPPGYEQYF
v_call: TRBV18
j_call: TRBJ2-7

cdr3_aa: CASISGNTGELFF
v_call: TRBV6-5
j_call: TRBJ2-2

cdr3_aa: CASSVGQGGSPLHF
v_call: TRBV6-1
j_call: TRBJ1-6

cdr3_aa: CASSYRPGQRNSPLHF
v_call: TRBV6-6
j_call: TRBJ1-6

cdr3_aa: CASSVAVTSTEAFF
v_call: TRBV2
j_call: TRBJ1-1

cdr3_aa: CASSLGVSGSTDTQYF
v_call: TRBV5-1
j_call: TRBJ2-3

cdr3_aa: CASSLTGNNQPQHF
v_call: TRBV27
j_call: TRBJ1-5

cdr3_aa: CASSQETVSSPLHF
v_call: TRBV4-3
j_call: TRBJ1-6

cdr3_aa: CASSLATGVKYEQYF
v_call: TRBV28
j_call: TRBJ2-7

cdr3_aa: CASSSLAGPVKETQYF
v_call: TRBV5-1
j_call: TRBJ2-5

cdr3_aa: CASRGGQDTGELFF
v_call: TRBV6-1
j_call: TRBJ2-2

cdr3_aa: CASSSDRGSSYEQYF
v_call: TRBV7-6
j_call: .

cdr3_aa: CAGSLDRDEKLFF
v_call: TRBV5-6
j_call: TRBJ1-4

cdr3_aa: CASRLAGETDTQYF
v_call: TRBV4-2
j_call: TRBJ2-3

cdr3_aa: CAWSGDRGPSANTEAFF
v_call: TRBV30
j_call: TRBJ1-1

cdr3_aa: CASSRTGYEQYF
v_call: TRBV28
j_call: TRBJ2-7

cdr3_aa: CASSVGQVGDGYTF
v_call: TRBV9
j_call: TRBJ1-2

cdr3_aa: CASSESSHSTALHF
v_call: TRBV25-1
j_call: TRBJ1-6

cdr3_aa: CASSDARGLRLRNTIYF
v_call: TRBV28
j_call: TRBJ1-3